This T cell receptor beta chain was recovered during a study of Ad26.COV2.S vaccination and SARS-CoV-2 variants. The wider study: Donor got 5x10^10 or 1x10^11 viral particles of Ad26.COV2.S. Whole-study results and caveats: Similar non-spike TCR breadth was seen in vaccine and placebo recipients.

Treatment specified: roughly 18 received Ad26.COV2.S at low or high dose, single or two shots; several received placebo; per-sample allocation not given. Samples analyzed were those drawn on day 63 after the first vaccine or placebo injection. Recruitment in Boston yielded a donor of adult age, 18-55 years. Germline V CDR1 and CDR2: SGHRS, YFSETQ. The CDR3 extends over 15 amino acids. Losses at the gene ends were 0 bases for V and 2 bases for J; bases not matched to a gene: 4. Note on this clone: Its cognate antigen is unknown.

Sequenced by immunoSEQ multiplex PCR; TCRdb stores in-frame clones only, minus some. The sample carries about 350,000 clones, about 87% recorded once. This sequence was found in a person between 18 and 65 years old who received the Ad26.COV2.S COVID-19 vaccine or a placebo. The sample consisted of peripheral blood, taken in a trial of Ad26.COV2.S vaccine versus placebo. The chain combines TRBV5-1 with TRBJ1-2, with 7 nucleotides matching TRBD1. CDR3 loop: CASSLAVTGNYGYTF. CDR3 sequence (DNA): TGCGCCAGCAGCTTGGCGGTGACAGGGAACTATGGCTACACCTTC. The full variable domain, with the rest looked up from reference TRBV5-1 and TRBJ1-2, is KAGVTQTPRYLIKTRGQQVTLSCSPISGHRSVSWYQQTPGQGLQFLFEYFSETQRNKGNFPGRFSGRQFSNSRSEMNVSTLELGDSALYLCASSLAVTGNYGYTFGSGTRLTVV.